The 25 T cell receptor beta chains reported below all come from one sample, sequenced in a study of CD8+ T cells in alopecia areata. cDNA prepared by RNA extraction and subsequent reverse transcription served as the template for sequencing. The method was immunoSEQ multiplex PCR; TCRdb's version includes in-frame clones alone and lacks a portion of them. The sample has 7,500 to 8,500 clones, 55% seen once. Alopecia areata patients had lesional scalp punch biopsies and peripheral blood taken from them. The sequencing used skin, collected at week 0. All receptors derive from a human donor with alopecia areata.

As DNA, the CDR3 is TGCAGCGTTAAACGGACACTACCCACAGATACGCAGTATTTT. It codes for CSVKRTLPTDTQYF. This chain links TRBV29-1 with TRBJ2-3; D is possibly TRBD1 (5 bases). The germline gives CDR1 SQVTM, CDR2 ANQGSEA. V was trimmed by 5 bases and J by 2 bases, leaving 14 bases between them. The CDR3 covers 14 residues.

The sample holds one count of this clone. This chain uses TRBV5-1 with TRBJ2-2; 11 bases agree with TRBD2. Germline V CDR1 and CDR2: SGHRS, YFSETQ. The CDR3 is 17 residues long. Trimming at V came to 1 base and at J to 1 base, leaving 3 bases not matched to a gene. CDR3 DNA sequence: TGCGCCAGCAGCTTGACGGGACTAGCGGTGAACACCGGGGAGCTGTTTTTT. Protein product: CASSLTGLAVNTGELFF.

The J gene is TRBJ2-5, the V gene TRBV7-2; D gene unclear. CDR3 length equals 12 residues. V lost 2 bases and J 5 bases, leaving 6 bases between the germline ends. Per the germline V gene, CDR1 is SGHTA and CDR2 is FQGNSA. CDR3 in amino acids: CASSLWRETQYF. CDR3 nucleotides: TGTGCCAGCAGCTTATGGCGGGAGACCCAGTACTTC. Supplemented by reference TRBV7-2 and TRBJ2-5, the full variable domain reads GAGVSQSPSNKVTEKGKDVELRCDPISGHTALYWYRQSLGQGLEFLIYFQGNSAPDKSGLPSDRFSAERTGGSVSTLTIQRTQQEDSAVYLCASSLWRETQYFGPGTRLLVL.

The CDR3 here is CASSVEGTGVFEQYF. The CDR3 DNA sequence: TGTGCCAGCAGCGTAGAAGGGACAGGGGTGTTCGAGCAGTACTTC. J is TRBJ2-7 and V is TRBV9; 10 bases line up with TRBD1. CDR1 and CDR2 (germline): SGDLS, YYNGEE. V shed 0 bases and J 6 bases; nucleotides not matched to a gene: 6. The CDR3 has 15 residues.

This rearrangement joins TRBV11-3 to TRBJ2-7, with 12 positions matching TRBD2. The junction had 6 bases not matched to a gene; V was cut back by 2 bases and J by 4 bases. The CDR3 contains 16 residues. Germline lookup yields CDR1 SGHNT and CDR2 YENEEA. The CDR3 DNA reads TGTGCCAGCAGCTTACCTAGCGGGAGGGCCTCGTACGAGCAGTACTTC. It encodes CASSLPSGRASYEQYF.

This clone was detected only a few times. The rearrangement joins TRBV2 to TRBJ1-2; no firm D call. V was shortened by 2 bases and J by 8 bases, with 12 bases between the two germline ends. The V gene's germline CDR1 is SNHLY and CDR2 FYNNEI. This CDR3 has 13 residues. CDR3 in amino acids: CASSEIGSPGYTF. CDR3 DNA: TGTGCCAGCAGTGAAATCGGTTCCCCGGGCTACACCTTC.

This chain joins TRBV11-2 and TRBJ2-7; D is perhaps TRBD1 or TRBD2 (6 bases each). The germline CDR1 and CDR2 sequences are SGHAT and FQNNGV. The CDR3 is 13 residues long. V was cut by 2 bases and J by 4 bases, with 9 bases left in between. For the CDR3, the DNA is TGTGCCAGCAGCTTACCGGGGGCTTACGAGCAGTACTTC. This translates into CASSLPGAYEQYF.

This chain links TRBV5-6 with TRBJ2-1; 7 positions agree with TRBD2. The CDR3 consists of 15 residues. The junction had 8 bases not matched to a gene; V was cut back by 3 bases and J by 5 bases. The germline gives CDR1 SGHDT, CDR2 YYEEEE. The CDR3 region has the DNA TGTGCCAGCAGCTGGGCGGGAGTTACCAACAATGAGCAGTTCTTC. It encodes CASSWAGVTNNEQFF.

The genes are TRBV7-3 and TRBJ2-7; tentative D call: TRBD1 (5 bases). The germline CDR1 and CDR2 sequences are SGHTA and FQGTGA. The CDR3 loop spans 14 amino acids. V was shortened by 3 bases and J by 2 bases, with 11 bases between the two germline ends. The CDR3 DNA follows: TGTGCCAGCAGCTTGGGAACAGGACCCTACGAGCAGTACTTC. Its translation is CASSLGTGPYEQYF.

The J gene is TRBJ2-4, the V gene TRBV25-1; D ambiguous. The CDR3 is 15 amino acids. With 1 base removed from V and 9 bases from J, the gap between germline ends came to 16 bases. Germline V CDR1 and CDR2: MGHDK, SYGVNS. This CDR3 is CASSELREVKVIQYF. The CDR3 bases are TGTGCCAGCAGTGAATTAAGGGAAGTGAAGGTCATTCAGTACTTC.

CDR3 nucleotides: TGTGCCAGCAGCCCTACTATGGGGGACGAGCAGTACTTC. Amino acid sequence: CASSPTMGDEQYF. The V and J genes are TRBV9 and TRBJ2-7; tentatively, D is TRBD1 or TRBD2 (5 bases each). The germline CDR1 and CDR2 sequences are SGDLS and YYNGEE. The CDR3 runs 13 residues. V was clipped by 4 bases and J by 5 bases, with 13 bases between them. Full variable domain (rest looked up from reference TRBV9 and TRBJ2-7): DSGVTQTPKHLITATGQRVTLRCSPRSGDLSVYWYQQSLDQGLQFLIQYYNGEERAKGNILERFSAQQFPDLHSELNLSSLELGDSALYFCASSPTMGDEQYFGPGTRLTVT.

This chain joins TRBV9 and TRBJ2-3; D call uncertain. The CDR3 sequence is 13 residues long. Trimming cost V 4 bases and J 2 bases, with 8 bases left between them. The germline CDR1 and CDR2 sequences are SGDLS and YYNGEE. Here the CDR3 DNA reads TGTGCCAGCAGCACCCGGAACACAGATACGCAGTATTTT. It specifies CASSTRNTDTQYF. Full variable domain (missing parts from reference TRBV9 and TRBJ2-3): DSGVTQTPKHLITATGQRVTLRCSPRSGDLSVYWYQQSLDQGLQFLIQYYNGEERAKGNILERFSAQQFPDLHSELNLSSLELGDSALYFCASSTRNTDTQYFGPGTRLTVL.

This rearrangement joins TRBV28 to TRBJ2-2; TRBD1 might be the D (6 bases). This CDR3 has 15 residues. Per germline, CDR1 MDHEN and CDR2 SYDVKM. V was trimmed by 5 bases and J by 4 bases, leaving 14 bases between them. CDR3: CASSKQGIGTGELFF. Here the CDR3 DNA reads TGTGCCAGCAGTAAACAGGGTATCGGCACCGGGGAGCTGTTTTTT.

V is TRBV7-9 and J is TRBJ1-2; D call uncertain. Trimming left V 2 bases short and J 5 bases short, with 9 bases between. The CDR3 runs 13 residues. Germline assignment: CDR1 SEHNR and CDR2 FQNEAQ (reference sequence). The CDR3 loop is CASSLISGYGYTF. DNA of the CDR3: TGTGCCAGCAGCTTAATTTCTGGTTATGGCTACACCTTC.

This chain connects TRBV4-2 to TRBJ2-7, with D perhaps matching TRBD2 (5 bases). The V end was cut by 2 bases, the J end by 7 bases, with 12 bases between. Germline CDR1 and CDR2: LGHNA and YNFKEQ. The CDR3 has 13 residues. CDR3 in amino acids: CASSQQTEREQYF. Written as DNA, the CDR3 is TGTGCCAGCAGCCAACAAACCGAGCGGGAGCAGTACTTC.

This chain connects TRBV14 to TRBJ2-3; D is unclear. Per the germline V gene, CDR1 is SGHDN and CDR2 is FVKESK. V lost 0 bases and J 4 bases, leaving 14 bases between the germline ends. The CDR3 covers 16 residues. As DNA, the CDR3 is TGTGCCAGCAGCCAAGAAGCCCCCCTGGGCCCAGATACGCAGTATTTT. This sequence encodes CASSQEAPLGPDTQYF.

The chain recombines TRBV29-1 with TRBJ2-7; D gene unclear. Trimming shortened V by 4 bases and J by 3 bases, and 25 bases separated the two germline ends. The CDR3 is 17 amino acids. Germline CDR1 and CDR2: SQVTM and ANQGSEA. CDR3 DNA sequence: TGCAGCGTTGTCTTCGGGCAGGTCCTTTCCCTTGACTACGAGCAGTACTTC. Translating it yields CSVVFGQVLSLDYEQYF.

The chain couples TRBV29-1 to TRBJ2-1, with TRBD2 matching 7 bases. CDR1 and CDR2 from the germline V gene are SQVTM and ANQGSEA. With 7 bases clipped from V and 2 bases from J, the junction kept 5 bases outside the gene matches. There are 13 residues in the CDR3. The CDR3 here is CSGLAGTYNEQFF. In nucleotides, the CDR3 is TGCAGCGGACTAGCCGGAACCTACAATGAGCAGTTCTTC.

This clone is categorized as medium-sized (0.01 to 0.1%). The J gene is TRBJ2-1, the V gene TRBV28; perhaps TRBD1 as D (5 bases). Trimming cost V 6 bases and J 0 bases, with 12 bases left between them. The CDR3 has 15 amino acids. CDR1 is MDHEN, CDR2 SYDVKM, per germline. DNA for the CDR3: TGTGCCAGCAGATACGACAGTAGCTCCTACAATGAGCAGTTCTTC. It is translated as CASRYDSSSYNEQFF.

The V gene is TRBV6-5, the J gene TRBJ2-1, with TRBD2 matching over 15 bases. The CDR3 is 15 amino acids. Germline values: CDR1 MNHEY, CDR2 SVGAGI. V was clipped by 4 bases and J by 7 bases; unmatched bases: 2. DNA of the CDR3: TGTGCCAGCAGTTCGGGACTAGCGGGGGGAAATGAGCAGTTCTTC. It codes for CASSSGLAGGNEQFF.

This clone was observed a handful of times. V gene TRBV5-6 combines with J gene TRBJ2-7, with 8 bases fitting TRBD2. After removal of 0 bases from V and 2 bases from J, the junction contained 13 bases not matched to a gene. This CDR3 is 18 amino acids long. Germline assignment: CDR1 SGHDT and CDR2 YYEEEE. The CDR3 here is CASSLVGSGTGPTYEQYF. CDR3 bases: TGTGCCAGCAGCTTGGTGGGTAGCGGGACCGGACCTACCTACGAGCAGTACTTC.

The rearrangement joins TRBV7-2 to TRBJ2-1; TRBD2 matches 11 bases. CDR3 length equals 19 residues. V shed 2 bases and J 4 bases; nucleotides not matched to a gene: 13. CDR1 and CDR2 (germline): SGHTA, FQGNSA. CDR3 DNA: TGTGCCAGCAGCTTATATTTAGGGCGGGGACTAGCGGTGTACAATGAGCAGTTCTTC. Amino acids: CASSLYLGRGLAVYNEQFF.

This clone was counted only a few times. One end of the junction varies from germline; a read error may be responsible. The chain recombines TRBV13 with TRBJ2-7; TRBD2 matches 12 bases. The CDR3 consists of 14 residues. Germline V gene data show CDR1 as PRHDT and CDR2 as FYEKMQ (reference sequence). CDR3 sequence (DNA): TGCGCCAGCAGCCAGGGGACTAGCGGGTACGAGCAGTACTTC. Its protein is CASSQGTSGYEQYF. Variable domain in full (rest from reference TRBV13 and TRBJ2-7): AAGVIQSPRHLIKEKRETATLKCYPIPRHDTVYWYQQGPGQDPQFLISFYEKMQSDKGSIPDRFSAQQFSDYHSELNMSSLELGDSALYFCASSQGTSGYEQYFGPGTRLTVT.

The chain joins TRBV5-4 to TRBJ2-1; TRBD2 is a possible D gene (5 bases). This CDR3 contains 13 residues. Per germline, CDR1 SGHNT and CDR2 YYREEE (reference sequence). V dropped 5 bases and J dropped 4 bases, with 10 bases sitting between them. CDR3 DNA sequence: TGTGCCAGCAGTCTAGCTCGATACAATGAGCAGTTCTTC. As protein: CASSLARYNEQFF.

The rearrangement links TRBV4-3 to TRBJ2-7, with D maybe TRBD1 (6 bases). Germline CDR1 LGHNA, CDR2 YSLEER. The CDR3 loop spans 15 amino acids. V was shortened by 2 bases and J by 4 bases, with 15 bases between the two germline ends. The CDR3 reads CASSQSFRGSYEQYF. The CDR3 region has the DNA TGCGCCAGCAGCCAATCCTTCAGGGGATCGTACGAGCAGTACTTC.